Shown below are 6 T cell receptor beta chains from a single sample sequenced in a study of tumor-infiltrating lymphocytes in oesophageal squamous cell carcinoma. TCRdb called the PCR reads again in MiXCR, with one record for every CDR3 protein. The data hold about 20,000 distinct CDR3 sequences, with under 50% observed a single time. The sequenced material came from normal esophageal tissue next to the tumor. The receptor set was obtained from a male donor with esophageal squamous cell carcinoma.

By its share, this clonotype is medium-sized. The J gene is TRBJ1-5, the V gene TRBV6-1, with D unclear. The CDR3 sequence is 15 residues long. V shed 5 bases and J shed 1 base, with 12 bases lying between them. Germline V gene sequence: CDR1 MNHNS, CDR2 SASEGT. CDR3 DNA: TGTGCCAGCAGTAGGTATGTCGGGAGCAATCAGCCCCAGCATTTT. This codes for CASSRYVGSNQPQHF.

In regard to this clonotype: Because the CDR3 is missing its conserved closing phenylalanine or tryptophan, this is likely a read error. It is unclear where the CDR3 begins or ends on the DNA, so no DNA is shown, and the CDR3 is as TCRdb lists it. The CDR3 spells CASSPGGAPGRPSTSGQ. V is TRBV5-6 and J is TRBJ1-1; the DNA was not used to check the table's D call, TRBD1. In germline, CDR1 is SGHDT, CDR2 YYEEEE. The CDR3 has 17 residues if both end residues are counted.

The sample holds many counts of this clonotype. This chain uses TRBV5-5 with TRBJ2-6; perhaps TRBD2 as D (6 bases). V was trimmed by 1 base and J by 4 bases, leaving 12 bases between them. The CDR3 consists of 16 residues. Germline loops: CDR1 SGHKS, CDR2 YYEKEE (reference sequence). The DNA for the CDR3 is TGTGCCAGCAGCTTGAGAGACGGGGGAGGGGCCAACGTCCTGACTTTC. It translates to CASSLRDGGGANVLTF.

This clonotype was seen at least ten times. This chain uses TRBV11-3 with TRBJ2-3, with D perhaps TRBD1 (6 bases). The CDR3 totals 14 residues. The germline V and J ends were trimmed by 5 bases and 4 bases, with 13 bases remaining between them. The germline V gene has CDR1 SGHNT and CDR2 YENEEA. In DNA, the CDR3 is TGTGCCAGCAGCCAGGGGAAAGGGGCAGATACGCAGTATTTT. Translating gives CASSQGKGADTQYF.

The rearrangement joins TRBV6-5 to TRBJ2-5, with a possible D match to TRBD2 (7 bases). The CDR3 covers 14 residues. Germline V lookup: CDR1 MNHEY, CDR2 SVGAGI. V was pared by 8 bases and J by 4 bases, with 17 bases between. The CDR3: CASARGGEVETQYF. CDR3 sequence (DNA): TGTGCCAGCGCTAGGGGGGGGGAGGTAGAGACCCAGTACTTC.

As concerns this clonotype: A much larger clone lies a single base off, so this may be a read error. The chain employs TRBV6-1 and TRBJ2-1, with TRBD2 matching over 12 bases. This CDR3 spans 17 amino acids. J was trimmed by 10 bases and V by 5 bases; bases with no gene match: 15. CDR1 MNHNS and CDR2 SASEGT come from the germline V gene. For the CDR3, the DNA is TGTGCCAGCAGTCTCCCCCGCGGACTAGCGGGAATCGGCGAGCAGTTCTTC. Its protein is CASSLPRGLAGIGEQFF.